The next 27 T cell receptor beta chains were all read from a single sample in a study of early stage breast cancer tumors. Some clones are missing from TCRdb's copy, which holds only in-frame ones; the method was immunoSEQ multiplex PCR. The sample consists of about 28,000 clones, roughly four fifths of them appearing once. The material sequenced was blood. These receptors originate from a person aged 35-50 years with breast cancer.

The chain couples TRBV15 to TRBJ1-2; D is perhaps TRBD1 (5 bases). Trimming pared 0 bases from V and 12 bases from J, leaving 11 bases between. Germline values: CDR1 LNHNV, CDR2 YYDKDF (reference sequence). The CDR3 contains 12 residues. The CDR3 DNA sequence: TGTGCCACCAGCAGAGATGGCGGGGGAGACACCTTC. This encodes CATSRDGGGDTF.

The rearrangement joins TRBV9 to TRBJ1-3, with 7 bases that match TRBD1. This CDR3 is built from 16 residues. The J segment lost 4 bases and the V segment lost 3 bases, leaving 10 bases of the junction unmatched. Germline V gene sequence: CDR1 SGDLS, CDR2 YYNGEE. The CDR3 is CASSGGPGGLGNTIYF. The CDR3 coding sequence is TGTGCCAGCAGCGGGGGCCCAGGGGGACTAGGAAACACCATATATTTT.

The chain joins TRBV27 to TRBJ2-1; D gene ambiguous. V lost 5 bases and J 5 bases, leaving 16 bases between the germline ends. From germline, CDR1 is MNHEY and CDR2 SMNVEV (reference sequence). This CDR3 is 15 amino acids long. CDR3 sequence reads: CASSPTRGRNNEQFF. CDR3 sequence (DNA): TGTGCCAGCAGTCCCACCCGAGGACGGAACAATGAGCAGTTCTTC.

The chain recombines TRBV5-1 with TRBJ1-2, with 7 nucleotides matching TRBD1. Germline assignment: CDR1 SGHRS and CDR2 YFSETQ. The J segment lost 2 bases and the V segment lost 4 bases, leaving 2 bases of the junction unmatched. This CDR3 is built from 13 residues. The CDR3 DNA reads as TGCGCCAGCAGCGGGGGACAGAACTATGGCTACACCTTC. Protein sequence: CASSGGQNYGYTF.

This clone appeared a single time. V and J are TRBV7-9 and TRBJ1-5; possibly TRBD1 for D (5 bases). The CDR3 sequence is 12 residues long. Germline values: CDR1 SEHNR, CDR2 FQNEAQ (reference sequence). V lost 8 bases and J 5 bases, leaving 10 bases between the germline ends. The CDR3 DNA reads as TGTGCCAGCGCAAGAGGGGATCAGCCCCAGCATTTT. Translated, it gives CASARGDQPQHF.

V and J are TRBV4-3 and TRBJ2-1; 10 bases are shared with TRBD2. There are 15 residues in the CDR3. J was trimmed by 12 bases and V by 3 bases; bases with no gene match: 11. Germline V gene data show CDR1 as LGHNA and CDR2 as YSLEER. The DNA of the CDR3 is TGCGCCAGCAGCCAGGATCTAGCGGGAGTGATATGGCAGTTCTTC. This encodes CASSQDLAGVIWQFF.

This rearrangement joins TRBV29-1 to TRBJ2-5; 9 bases map to TRBD1. CDR1 is SQVTM and CDR2 is ANQGSEA in the germline V gene. The junction had 9 bases not matched to a gene; V was cut back by 6 bases and J by 4 bases. The CDR3 totals 14 residues. The CDR3 DNA follows: TGCAGCGTCAACGGACAGGGGATGGGAGAGACCCAGTACTTC. The encoded protein is CSVNGQGMGETQYF.

This clone was counted a single time. J is TRBJ1-1 and V is TRBV4-3, with D perhaps TRBD1 (6 bases). Germline values: CDR1 LGHNA, CDR2 YSLEER. This CDR3 spans 16 amino acids. Trimming took 0 bases from V and 1 from J, leaving 12 bases between them. CDR3 amino acids: CASSQDYRTENTEAFF. The CDR3 DNA reads TGCGCCAGCAGCCAAGATTATCGGACAGAGAACACTGAAGCTTTCTTT.

The chain is built from TRBV11-2 and TRBJ2-7; D gene ambiguous. The germline CDR1 and CDR2 sequences are SGHAT and FQNNGV. The CDR3 contains 11 residues. The V end lost 8 bases, the J end lost 1 base, and 6 bases lay between the germline ends. The CDR3 loop is CASARSYEQYF. CDR3 coding DNA: TGTGCCAGCGCCAGGTCCTACGAGCAGTACTTC. Filled out from reference TRBV11-2 and TRBJ2-7, the complete variable domain reads EAGVAQSPRYKIIEKRQSVAFWCNPISGHATLYWYQQILGQGPKLLIQFQNNGVVDDSQLPKDRFSAERLKGVDSTLKIQPAKLEDSAVYLCASARSYEQYFGPGTRLTVT.

V usage is TRBV28 and J usage is TRBJ2-3; unclear D gene. With 6 bases removed from V and 8 bases from J, the gap between germline ends came to 9 bases. This CDR3 is built from 11 residues. Germline assignment: CDR1 MDHEN and CDR2 SYDVKM. The DNA for the CDR3 is TGTGCCAGCAGGGATCAGATTACGCAGTATTTT. Amino acids: CASRDQITQYF.

The chain couples TRBV6-5 to TRBJ2-1; TRBD1 matches 8 bases. V lost 7 bases to trimming and J lost 3 bases; unmatched junction nucleotides: 8. Germline V CDR1 and CDR2: MNHEY, SVGAGI. The CDR3 sequence is 15 residues long. CDR3 protein: CASKRTGTGYNEQFF. The CDR3 bases are TGTGCCAGCAAACGGACAGGGACGGGCTACAATGAGCAGTTCTTC.

This chain connects TRBV10-3 to TRBJ2-1; D call uncertain. CDR3 length: 15 amino acids. V lost 5 bases to trimming and J lost 1 base, with 12 bases between them. In germline, CDR1 is ENHRY, CDR2 SYGVKD. The CDR3 sequence: CAISRAYKSYNEQFF. The CDR3 DNA follows: TGTGCCATCAGTCGAGCTTATAAATCCTACAATGAGCAGTTCTTC.

This clone was seen once. The CDR3 coding sequence is TGTGCCAGCAGCGTAGGTGGGACTAGCGACTACGAGCAGTACTTC. Translating gives CASSVGGTSDYEQYF. The chain uses TRBV9 and TRBJ2-7; 10 positions match TRBD2. V lost 0 bases and J lost 3; bases outside the gene matches: 3. This CDR3 region has 15 residues. Per germline, CDR1 SGDLS and CDR2 YYNGEE.

This rearrangement joins TRBV7-8 to TRBJ1-2; D might be TRBD1 (5 bases). Germline CDR1 and CDR2: SGHVS and FQNEAQ. This CDR3 has 14 residues. The V end was cut by 5 bases, the J end by 5 bases, with 15 bases between. CDR3 nucleotides: TGTGCCAGCAGCCCGGGACGTAGAGATTATGGCTACACCTTC. Translated: CASSPGRRDYGYTF.

This clone was seen only a few times. V usage is TRBV5-1 and J usage is TRBJ2-3, with 7 bases identical to TRBD2. CDR1 SGHRS and CDR2 YFSETQ come from the germline V gene. This CDR3 has 15 amino acids. V was clipped by 3 bases and J by 0 bases; unmatched bases: 4. The DNA for the CDR3 is TGCGCCAGCAGCTGGGGAGGGAAAAGCACAGATACGCAGTATTTT. It yields the protein CASSWGGKSTDTQYF.

This sequence joins TRBV14 and TRBJ1-2, with D perhaps TRBD1 (6 bases). This CDR3 is built from 13 residues. The V gene lost 0 bases and the J gene lost 5 bases, with 7 bases spanning the gap. Germline V gene data show CDR1 as SGHDN and CDR2 as FVKESK. The CDR3 sequence is CASSQDRGYGYTF. The CDR3 nucleotides read TGTGCCAGCAGCCAAGACAGGGGATATGGCTACACCTTC.

This sequence joins TRBV11-2 and TRBJ2-2, with TRBD2 matching 8 bases. After removal of 5 bases from V and 4 bases from J, the junction contained 6 bases not matched to a gene. The CDR3 is 15 amino acids. Germline V lookup: CDR1 SGHAT, CDR2 FQNNGV. CDR3 amino acids: CASSLQAGVTGELFF. CDR3 nucleotide sequence: TGTGCCAGCAGCCTTCAAGCGGGAGTCACCGGGGAGCTGTTTTTT.

The chain recombines TRBV2 with TRBJ2-3; the D is unclear. The V gene's germline CDR1 is SNHLY and CDR2 FYNNEI. The CDR3 contains 14 residues. With 10 bases removed from V and 0 bases from J, the gap between germline ends came to 14 bases. The CDR3 is CATLLETSTDTQYF. CDR3 bases: TGTGCCACCCTACTGGAAACTAGCACAGATACGCAGTATTTT.

This clone came up a few times. Mismatch with germline at one junction end may stem from a read error. This chain links TRBV28 with TRBJ2-1, with D possibly matching TRBD1 (5 bases). Germline CDR1 MDHEN, CDR2 SYDVKM. CDR3 length: 14 residues. CDR3 amino acids: CAGRAPGSYNEQFF. The DNA for the CDR3 is TGTGCCGGCAGGGCCCCCGGCTCCTACAATGAGCAGTTCTTC.

CDR3 residues: CASSPGLTNTGELFF. CDR3 in DNA: TGTGCCAGTAGTCCCGGACTAACCAACACCGGGGAGCTGTTTTTT. This chain uses TRBV19 with TRBJ2-2, with D perhaps matching TRBD2 (6 bases). Per germline, CDR1 LNHDA and CDR2 SQIVND (reference sequence). With 5 bases removed from V and 2 bases from J, the gap between germline ends came to 12 bases. CDR3 length: 15 residues. The full variable domain, rest sourced from reference TRBV19 and TRBJ2-2, is DGGITQSPKYLFRKEGQNVTLSCEQNLNHDAMYWYRQDPGQGLRLIYYSQIVNDFQKGDIAEGYSVSREKKESFPLTVTSAQKNPTAFYLCASSPGLTNTGELFFGEGSRLTVL.

The chain employs TRBV28 and TRBJ2-1; 10 bases are shared with TRBD1. CDR1 is MDHEN and CDR2 is SYDVKM in the germline V gene. The CDR3 has 16 residues. The J segment lost 1 base and the V segment lost 7 bases, leaving 7 bases of the junction unmatched. CDR3 protein: CASITADRGSYNEQFF. The CDR3 region has the DNA TGTGCCAGCATTACAGCGGACAGGGGGTCCTACAATGAGCAGTTCTTC.

The V gene is TRBV21-1, the J gene TRBJ1-1; the table's D call, TRBD1, was not checked against the DNA. TRBV21-1 is a pseudogene segment. The CDR3 has 17 residues. The CDR3 protein is CASSKGGTGDLGTEAFF. Here the CDR3 DNA reads TGTGCCAGCAGCAAAGGGGGGACAGGGGATTTGGGCACTGAAGCTTTCTTT.

Notes on this clone: The conserved closing phenylalanine or tryptophan is absent in this CDR3, likely reflecting a read error. The DNA is left out, because the CDR3 cannot be placed on it with certainty; the CDR3 is given as TCRdb lists it. CDR3 protein: CASSEMGEGPSC. This chain joins TRBV2 and TRBJ1-1. CDR1 and CDR2 from the germline V gene are SNHLY and FYNNEI. The CDR3 is made up of 12 amino acids, end residues included.

In this sample, this clone turned up a few times. This rearrangement joins TRBV2 to TRBJ2-2; maybe TRBD1 (6 bases). Germline CDR1 reads SNHLY; CDR2 reads FYNNEI. The CDR3 has 13 residues. Trimming took 6 bases from V and 4 from J, leaving 9 bases between them. DNA of the CDR3: TGTGCCAGCAGAAGGGGGACCACCGGGGAGCTGTTTTTT. Amino acids: CASRRGTTGELFF.

V and J are TRBV5-1 and TRBJ2-3; TRBD2 might be the D (6 bases). The germline V gene encodes CDR1 SGHRS and CDR2 YFSETQ. Trimming removed 0 bases at V and 6 bases at J, with 11 bases between. The CDR3 loop spans 14 amino acids. The CDR3 region is CASSLGGEWDTQYF. The CDR3 bases are TGCGCCAGCAGCTTGGGGGGGGAGTGGGATACGCAGTATTTT.

This chain uses TRBV19 with TRBJ2-7; D not certain. Trimming left V 3 bases short and J 3 bases short, with 12 bases between. Germline V gene sequence: CDR1 LNHDA, CDR2 SQIVND (reference sequence). The CDR3 length is 14 residues. The CDR3 nucleotides read TGTGCCAGTAGTATCCGAGTCTATGACTACGAGCAGTACTTC. This translates into CASSIRVYDYEQYF.

In its sample, this clone was seen once. The rearrangement joins TRBV5-4 to TRBJ2-5; D not certain. Germline CDR1 reads SGHNT; CDR2 reads YYREEE (reference sequence). The CDR3 length is 13 residues. Trimming pared 0 bases from V and 1 base from J, leaving 4 bases between. CDR3 nucleotides: TGTGCCAGCAGCTTGGGGGGCCAAGAGACCCAGTACTTC. This gives the protein CASSLGGQETQYF.